The rows below give T cell receptor beta chains drawn from one sample of a study of cytomegalovirus exposure and HLA in healthy donors. Assay: immunoSEQ multiplex PCR; the TCRdb copy retains only in-frame clones and omits some. Found here are 100,000 to 150,000 clones, around three quarters of them singletons; the top ten hold 1%. The sample comprised PBMCs. These receptors were collected from a middle-aged man in good health and CMV-seronegative. The CDR3 runs from the conserved cysteine through the conserved F or W. Fields, in order: V gene, J gene, D gene, clone size, CDR3 protein, CDR3 DNA. A D gene is named only where the DNA matches it firmly. Expanded clones get a size class; other rows say once, few or many, or leave the size out.

TRBV7-9	TRBJ2-7	TRBD1	.	CASRTGTGDYLSSYEQYF	TGTGCCAGCAGGACCGGGACAGGGGACTACCTAAGCTCCTACGAGCAGTACTTC
TRBV6-5	TRBJ2-7	.	.	CASSYSRIGQGYEQYF	TGTGCCAGCAGTTACTCGAGGATCGGTCAAGGCTACGAGCAGTACTTC
TRBV7-9	TRBJ2-7	.	.	CASSFEWVERPYEQYF	TGTGCCAGCAGCTTCGAGTGGGTGGAGAGGCCCTACGAGCAGTACTTC
TRBV2	TRBJ1-2	.	.	CASSDPRGRGGVGYTF	TGTGCCAGCAGTGATCCACGTGGGAGGGGTGGTGTCGGCTACACCTTC
TRBV30	TRBJ2-2	TRBD1	.	CACGQGIATGELFF	TGTGCCTGCGGACAGGGTATTGCCACCGGGGAGCTGTTTTTT
TRBV7-2	TRBJ2-5	.	.	CASSFYSQETQYF	TGTGCCAGCAGCTTCTACAGTCAAGAGACCCAGTACTTC
TRBV28	TRBJ1-2	.	.	CASSLNGGPRGYTF	TGTGCCAGCAGCTTAAATGGGGGCCCTCGTGGCTACACCTTC
TRBV10-1	TRBJ2-4	.	.	CASSESQMGVQYF	TGCGCCAGCAGTGAATCACAGATGGGAGTTCAGTACTTC
TRBV5-1	TRBJ2-5	.	.	CASSLNSPVHQETQYF	TGCGCCAGCAGCTTGAATTCCCCGGTCCACCAAGAGACCCAGTACTTC
TRBV6-1	TRBJ2-1	.	.	CASSPTHSYNEQFF	TGTGCCAGCAGTCCTACCCACTCCTACAATGAGCAGTTCTTC
TRBV25-1	TRBJ2-7	TRBD2	.	CASSESGGRSYEQYF	TGTGCCAGCAGTGAGTCAGGCGGGAGGAGTTACGAGCAGTACTTC
TRBV30	TRBJ1-1	.	few	CAWSVRGNTEAFF	TGTGCCTGGAGTGTACGGGGGAACACTGAAGCTTTCTTT
TRBV10-2	TRBJ1-2	.	.	CASSERETNYGYTF	TGCGCCAGCAGTGAACGGGAAACTAACTATGGCTACACCTTC
TRBV14	TRBJ1-6	.	once	CASSQPGSYNSPLHF	TGTGCCAGCAGCCAACCCGGGTCCTATAATTCACCCCTCCACTTT
TRBV19	TRBJ2-3	.	.	CASNSGIGQQYF	TGTGCCAGTAACTCGGGTATTGGACAGCAGTATTTT
TRBV6-6	TRBJ1-1	TRBD1	.	CASSKQGMGSTEAFF	TGTGCCAGCAGCAAACAGGGGATGGGGAGCACTGAAGCTTTCTTT
TRBV11-2	TRBJ2-1	TRBD2	.	CASSPREVGNEQFF	TGTGCCAGCAGCCCGCGGGAGGTGGGTAATGAGCAGTTCTTC
TRBV30	TRBJ2-5	.	.	CAWRGSGTQKTQYF	TGTGCCTGGAGGGGATCCGGGACACAGAAGACCCAGTACTTC
TRBV2	TRBJ1-2	.	.	CASSEATQGSGYTF	TGTGCCAGCAGTGAAGCTACCCAGGGCAGTGGCTACACCTTC
TRBV5-4	TRBJ1-3	TRBD1	.	CASSLAEGQDDAVIYF	TGTGCCAGCAGCTTGGCCGAGGGACAGGATGACGCCGTCATATATTTT
TRBV7-9	TRBJ1-2	.	.	CASSRPGDYGYTF	TGTGCCAGCAGCCGTCCGGGTGACTATGGCTACACCTTC
TRBV28	TRBJ1-1	.	.	CALAPARNTEAFF	TGTGCCCTGGCCCCTGCCAGGAACACTGAAGCTTTCTTT
TRBV5-1	TRBJ1-4	.	.	CASSLSPGNAEKLFF	TGCGCCAGCAGCTTGAGCCCGGGGAACGCGGAAAAACTGTTTTTT
TRBV7-3	TRBJ2-5	.	.	CASSRGRNQETQYF	TGTGCCAGCAGCCGGGGTAGGAACCAAGAGACCCAGTACTTC
TRBV7-2	TRBJ2-1	TRBD2	.	CASSLGLAGTNEQFF	TGTGCCAGCAGCTTAGGTCTAGCGGGAACCAATGAGCAGTTCTTC
TRBV2	TRBJ1-1	TRBD1	.	CASSDLGQGRGSTEAFF	TGTGCCAGCAGTGATTTGGGACAGGGAAGGGGTAGCACTGAAGCTTTCTTT
TRBV29-1	TRBJ1-1	.	once	CSVVWATTEAFF	TGCAGCGTTGTATGGGCTACAACTGAAGCTTTCTTT
TRBV7-9	TRBJ2-7	TRBD1	.	CASSSSRGQDYEQYF	TGTGCCAGCAGCTCTTCTAGGGGACAGGACTACGAGCAGTACTTC
TRBV15	TRBJ1-6	.	.	CATSRDVNSYNSPLHF	TGTGCCACCAGCAGAGATGTTAACTCCTATAATTCACCCCTCCACTTT
TRBV5-1	TRBJ1-4	TRBD1	.	CASSLGDSLEKLFF	TGCGCCAGCAGCTTGGGGGACAGCCTTGAAAAACTGTTTTTT
TRBV10-3	TRBJ2-1	.	.	CAIRPPTGDQFF	TGTGCCATCAGGCCGCCTACAGGAGACCAGTTCTTC
TRBV27	TRBJ2-1	.	.	CASGASSSYNEQFF	TGTGCCAGCGGAGCGTCTAGCTCCTACAATGAGCAGTTCTTC
TRBV16	TRBJ1-1	.	.	CASSTSGGSTEAFF	TGTGCCAGCAGTACGAGTGGGGGGTCCACGGAAGCTTTCTTT
TRBV2	TRBJ1-4	.	few	CASSGQEASSEKLFF	TGTGCCAGCAGTGGCCAGGAGGCGAGTTCTGAAAAACTGTTTTTT
TRBV19	TRBJ1-5	TRBD1	.	CASSRGQGASQPQHF	TGTGCCAGTAGTCGTGGACAGGGGGCAAGTCAGCCCCAGCATTTT
TRBV2	TRBJ2-5	.	.	CATLEWGRETQYF	TGTGCCACCCTCGAGTGGGGGAGGGAGACCCAGTACTTC
TRBV28	TRBJ1-1	.	.	CASSSGGVVAFF	TGTGCCAGCAGTTCCGGCGGAGTCGTGGCTTTCTTT
TRBV6-5	TRBJ2-2	.	.	CASTPGAGELFF	TGTGCCAGCACCCCCGGTGCCGGGGAGCTGTTTTTT